One sample yielded the 27 T cell receptor beta chains listed below, sequenced in a study of shared clonotypes between healthy human individuals. Assay used: immunoSEQ multiplex PCR; TCRdb lists only in-frame clones, some missing. The repertoire holds around 700,000 clones, with less than 80% as singletons. Sample: memory CD4+ T cells sorted from blood. Indicated subset: CD45RA-negative fraction. The origin of the receptors is a woman aged 25 to 39 in good health.

This chain joins TRBV30 and TRBJ1-1; TRBD1 matches 8 bases. The CDR3 runs to 12 residues. CDR1 is GTSNPN, CDR2 SVGIG, per germline (reference sequence). Germline trimming cut 5 bases from V and 11 bases from J; bases unmatched to any gene: 10. This CDR3 reads CAWGQGGSWAFF. The CDR3 nucleotides read TGTGCCTGGGGACAGGGCGGGTCGTGGGCTTTCTTT.

This clone came up once. This chain links TRBV6-5 with TRBJ1-5; perhaps TRBD1 as D (6 bases). The V gene's germline CDR1 is MNHEY and CDR2 SVGAGI. This CDR3 comprises 14 residues. The V and J ends lost 7 bases and 5 bases respectively, with 15 bases between them. CDR3 amino acids: CASTPGHSDQPQHF. For the CDR3, the DNA is TGTGCCAGCACCCCGGGACATTCTGATCAGCCCCAGCATTTT.

The chain couples TRBV7-9 to TRBJ1-4; D might be TRBD1 (6 bases). Germline loops: CDR1 SEHNR, CDR2 FQNEAQ (reference sequence). The ends were cut back, 3 bases at V and 8 bases at J, with 13 bases in the middle. CDR3 length: 14 amino acids. CDR3 loop: CASSLRGTGEKLFF. For the CDR3, the DNA is TGTGCCAGCAGCTTGAGGGGGACGGGGGAAAAACTGTTTTTT. The full variable domain, its missing parts supplied by reference TRBV7-9 and TRBJ1-4, is DTGVSQNPRHKITKRGQNVTFRCDPISEHNRLYWYRQTLGQGPEFLTYFQNEAQLEKSRLLSDRFSAERPKGSFSTLEIQRTEQGDSAMYLCASSLRGTGEKLFFGSGTQLSVL.

This clone was counted a single time. This sequence joins TRBV7-2 and TRBJ1-5; D unclear. V was pared by 1 base and J by 13 bases, with 17 bases between. This CDR3 contains 14 residues. The V gene's germline CDR1 is SGHTA and CDR2 FQGNSA. The CDR3 DNA is TGTGCCAGCAGCTTAGAAGAGCGGGGAGGGAAACAGCATTTT. It codes for CASSLEERGGKQHF.

This chain connects TRBV27 to TRBJ2-5, with 7 bases that match TRBD1. The V gene end was trimmed by 3 bases and the J gene end by 4 bases; junction bases not matched to a gene: 17. In germline, CDR1 is MNHEY, CDR2 SMNVEV (reference sequence). The CDR3 totals 18 residues. The CDR3 DNA reads as TGTGCCAGCAGTTTTCGTCCAACAGGGGTGTTTGGCCGAGAGACCCAGTACTTC. Translating it yields CASSFRPTGVFGRETQYF.

The CDR3 nucleotides read TGTGCCAGCAGCCGTGGACAGGGAATAACCTACGAGCAGTACTTC. Translation: CASSRGQGITYEQYF. The V gene is TRBV7-6, the J gene TRBJ2-7; 8 bases map to TRBD1. This CDR3 is 15 amino acids long. The ends lost 5 bases at V and 2 bases at J; junction bases unmatched: 8. The germline V gene encodes CDR1 SGHVS and CDR2 FNYEAQ.

This chain connects TRBV28 to TRBJ1-1, with 7 bases matching TRBD1. Trimming took 7 bases from V and 3 from J; bases not matched to a gene: 8. This CDR3 region has 14 residues. CDR1 MDHEN and CDR2 SYDVKM come from the germline V gene. The CDR3 bases are TGTGCCAGCAACGCACAAGACAGGGACACTGAAGCTTTCTTT. It translates to CASNAQDRDTEAFF.

V is TRBV4-1 and J is TRBJ2-3; D is undetermined. CDR1 is MGHRA and CDR2 is YSYEKL in the germline V gene. V shed 4 bases and J shed 4 bases, with 6 bases lying between them. The CDR3 runs 12 residues. The DNA of the CDR3 is TGCGCCAGCAGCCTCTTTTCAGATACGCAGTATTTT. Amino acid sequence: CASSLFSDTQYF.

This clone appeared once. The chain recombines TRBV28 with TRBJ2-7; 8 bases align to TRBD2. This CDR3 comprises 15 residues. The trim removed 6 bases at V and 7 bases at J, leaving 14 bases unmatched. The germline CDR1 and CDR2 sequences are MDHEN and SYDVKM. CDR3 residues: CASSPGAAGEEEQYF. Here the CDR3 DNA reads TGTGCCAGCAGCCCTGGGGCAGCGGGAGAGGAAGAGCAGTACTTC.

The chain is built from TRBV7-2 and TRBJ2-7; 8 bases agree with TRBD2. Losses at the gene ends were 5 bases for V and 3 bases for J; bases not matched to a gene: 3. CDR1 SGHTA and CDR2 FQGNSA come from the germline V gene. The CDR3 sequence is 13 residues long. For the CDR3, the DNA is TGTGCCAGCAGCCGGGGGGGGCTCTACGAGCAGTACTTC. This gives the protein CASSRGGLYEQYF.

V gene TRBV2 combines with J gene TRBJ2-3; the match to TRBD2 covers 8 bases. Losses at the gene ends were 8 bases for V and 5 bases for J; bases not matched to a gene: 6. Germline V lookup: CDR1 SNHLY, CDR2 FYNNEI. This CDR3 has 13 residues. CDR3 DNA sequence: TGTGCCAGCTGCAGCGGGAGTCTAGATACGCAGTATTTT. It yields the protein CASCSGSLDTQYF.

The V and J genes are TRBV25-1 and TRBJ2-1; 11 nucleotides match TRBD2. V shed 7 bases, J shed 11 bases, and the junction held 13 bases outside the gene matches. The CDR3 is made up of 15 amino acids. Germline CDR1 and CDR2: MGHDK and SYGVNS. In nucleotides, the CDR3 is TGTGCCAGCACCCGAAAGAGGGGACTAGCGGAACAGCAGTTCTTC. Encoded protein: CASTRKRGLAEQQFF.

Turning to this clone: The identical CDR3 is also encoded by other nucleotide sequences in the sample. The genes are TRBV7-6 and TRBJ2-7, with TRBD2 matching over 13 bases. The V segment lost 5 bases and the J segment 4 bases; nucleotides outside the gene matches: 5. Looked up from germline, CDR1 is SGHVS and CDR2 is FNYEAQ. The CDR3 has 15 residues. The CDR3 spells CASSLGTSGIYEQYF. As DNA, the CDR3 is TGTGCCAGCAGCCTTGGGACTAGCGGGATATACGAGCAGTACTTC.

The chain is built from TRBV28 and TRBJ1-4; TRBD1 matches 12 bases. Germline V gives CDR1 MDHEN, CDR2 SYDVKM. The CDR3 length is 15 residues. V lost 4 bases and J lost 11; bases outside the gene matches: 8. The CDR3 spells CASSSSGTGGEKLFF. CDR3 sequence (DNA): TGTGCCAGCAGTTCATCCGGGACAGGGGGCGAGAAACTGTTTTTT.

The chain joins TRBV29-1 to TRBJ2-3, with D uncertain. Trimming removed 5 bases from V and 3 bases from J, with 9 bases in between. CDR3 length: 12 amino acids. Germline assignment: CDR1 SQVTM and CDR2 ANQGSEA. CDR3 in DNA: TGCAGCGTTCTGTCCGGGACAGATACGCAGTATTTT. Translating it yields CSVLSGTDTQYF.

This clone was seen only a few times. Distinct nucleotide sequences in the sample also encode this CDR3. The chain carries TRBV19 and TRBJ1-5; the match to TRBD1 covers 11 bases. With V trimmed by 8 bases and J by 6 bases, 6 bases remained unmatched. The CDR3 contains 14 residues. CDR1 is LNHDA and CDR2 is SQIVND in the germline V gene (reference sequence). The CDR3, as DNA: TGTGCCAGTGGAGGACAGGGGGCCGGTCAGCCCCAGCATTTT. It translates to CASGGQGAGQPQHF.

J is TRBJ1-5 and V is TRBV19; the D is unclear. The germline V gene encodes CDR1 LNHDA and CDR2 SQIVND (reference sequence). This CDR3 contains 12 residues. V shed 5 bases and J shed 7 bases, with 9 bases lying between them. The CDR3 loop reads CASSQQLQPQHF. The CDR3 DNA follows: TGTGCCAGTAGTCAACAATTGCAGCCCCAGCATTTT.

As regards this clone: A much more abundant neighbour one base away suggests this may be a read error. The V gene is TRBV2, the J gene TRBJ1-1; D uncertain. The germline V gene encodes CDR1 SNHLY and CDR2 FYNNEI. This CDR3 is built from 13 residues. Trimming pared 4 bases from V and 1 base from J, leaving 7 bases between. The CDR3 sequence is CASSGSENTEAFF. The CDR3 nucleotides read TGTGCCAGCAGTGGGTCGGAGAACACTGAAGCTTTCTTT.

This chain joins TRBV5-5 and TRBJ1-1; D perhaps matches TRBD1 (6 bases). The germline V and J ends were trimmed by 2 bases and 3 bases, with 11 bases remaining between them. Germline CDR1 SGHKS, CDR2 YYEKEE (reference sequence). The CDR3 consists of 14 residues. CDR3 bases: TGTGCCAGCAGCTTACAGGGTTCGGACACTGAAGCTTTCTTT. Protein product: CASSLQGSDTEAFF.

This rearrangement joins TRBV6-1 to TRBJ1-2; no clear D. V was cut by 2 bases and J by 2 bases, with 6 bases left in between. Germline V gives CDR1 MNHNS, CDR2 SASEGT. The CDR3 runs to 13 residues. CDR3 region: CASSERRNYGYTF. The CDR3 region has the DNA TGTGCCAGCAGTGAACGGAGGAACTATGGCTACACCTTC.

This sequence joins TRBV6-5 and TRBJ1-2; D is perhaps TRBD1 (5 bases). The CDR3 totals 15 residues. Trimming pared 6 bases from V and 2 bases from J, leaving 16 bases between. Looked up from germline, CDR1 is MNHEY and CDR2 is SVGAGI. CDR3 residues: CASSPQEGANYGYTF. For the CDR3, the DNA is TGTGCCAGCAGCCCTCAGGAAGGGGCAAACTATGGCTACACCTTC.

The sample holds a few counts of this clone. The chain uses TRBV7-2 and TRBJ2-5; the D call may be TRBD1 or TRBD2 (5 bases each). The V end was cut by 5 bases, the J end by 7 bases, with 14 bases between. CDR3 length equals 13 residues. Germline V gene data show CDR1 as SGHTA and CDR2 as FQGNSA. The DNA for the CDR3 is TGTGCCAGCAGCCTCCGGGACCTGGGGACCCAGTACTTC. Encoded protein: CASSLRDLGTQYF.

This clone was counted a single time. The J gene is TRBJ2-7, the V gene TRBV7-9; the match to TRBD1 covers 7 bases. Trimming took 5 bases from V and 2 from J; bases not matched to a gene: 3. The CDR3 spans 13 residues. Germline V CDR1 and CDR2: SEHNR, FQNEAQ (reference sequence). CDR3 loop: CASSTTGTYEQYF. For the CDR3, the DNA is TGTGCCAGCAGCACGACAGGGACCTACGAGCAGTACTTC. Drawing the rest from reference TRBV7-9 and TRBJ2-7, the complete variable domain is DTGVSQNPRHKITKRGQNVTFRCDPISEHNRLYWYRQTLGQGPEFLTYFQNEAQLEKSRLLSDRFSAERPKGSFSTLEIQRTEQGDSAMYLCASSTTGTYEQYFGPGTRLTVT.

This clone was observed a handful of times. V and J are TRBV5-1 and TRBJ2-2, with D possibly matching TRBD1 (5 bases). The CDR3 covers 16 residues. CDR1 and CDR2 from the germline V gene are SGHRS and YFSETQ. The V end was cut by 2 bases, the J end by 1 base, with 12 bases between. Here the CDR3 reads CASSFRGPQNTGELFF. CDR3 in DNA: TGCGCCAGCAGCTTTAGGGGCCCTCAGAACACCGGGGAGCTGTTTTTT.

J is TRBJ2-7 and V is TRBV15, with 7 bases aligning to TRBD2. V was clipped by 1 base and J by 3 bases; unmatched bases: 3. The CDR3 is 14 amino acids. From germline, CDR1 is LNHNV and CDR2 YYDKDF (reference sequence). The CDR3 DNA reads as TGTGCCACCAGCAGAGCCGGGGGGTACTACGAGCAGTACTTC. Its protein is CATSRAGGYYEQYF.

The chain recombines TRBV5-1 with TRBJ2-3; D may correspond to TRBD1 or TRBD2 (5 bases each). The V gene's germline CDR1 is SGHRS and CDR2 YFSETQ. The V end was cut by 4 bases, the J end by 4 bases, with 10 bases between. The CDR3 sequence is 13 residues long. The CDR3 nucleotides are TGCGCCAGCAGCCCGGGGACGGCAGATACGCAGTATTTT. This encodes CASSPGTADTQYF.

About this clone itself: A far larger clone is only one base removed, so a read error is likely. Other DNA sequences within the sample encode an identical CDR3. This rearrangement joins TRBV11-2 to TRBJ1-2, with TRBD1 identical over 7 bases. The CDR3 is 15 amino acids. Trimming at V came to 5 bases and at J to 1 base, leaving 7 bases not matched to a gene. The germline V gene encodes CDR1 SGHAT and CDR2 FQNNGV. The CDR3 DNA sequence: TGTGCCAGCAGCCAACCGGGACAGCGTAACTATGGCTACACCTTC. Translating it yields CASSQPGQRNYGYTF. Together with reference TRBV11-2 and TRBJ1-2, the CDR3 gives the full variable domain: EAGVAQSPRYKIIEKRQSVAFWCNPISGHATLYWYQQILGQGPKLLIQFQNNGVVDDSQLPKDRFSAERLKGVDSTLKIQPAKLEDSAVYLCASSQPGQRNYGYTFGSGTRLTVV.